Listed here are 22 T cell receptor beta chains from one sample, sequenced in a study of naive and memory T cell subsets (dated by TCRdb to between 2016 and 2019). Preparation of the library involved UMI-ligation and nested PCR. Sequencing took place on an Illumina MiSeq. To cover both TRBC1 and TRBC2, the beta constant-region primer consisted of an equimolar mix of two oligonucleotides. Four rounds of PCR were used to amplify ligated cDNA, with nested alpha and beta constant-region primers being used together with the SP2 primer. TCRdb trimmed public reads at Q25 via fastp, called clones via MiXCR and kept in-frame beta chains. Rows are unified per CDR3 protein, each entry keeping the most common DNA and genes. The table for this sample lists over 30,000 distinct CDR3 sequences; roughly 18% of them were counted only once. In total, the top ten clones hold 3% to 4% of the sample. Sequencing input: effector memory CD4+ T cells from blood. The cell subset or site tag for this specimen amounts to: effector memory, CD45RA- CD27-. Receptors originate from a human donor in good health.

This clonotype was seen a handful of times. This chain connects TRBV11-2 to TRBJ2-1, with D perhaps being TRBD1 or TRBD2 (5 bases each). Looked up from germline, CDR1 is SGHAT and CDR2 is FQNNGV. Trimming shortened V by 3 bases and J by 14 bases, and 17 bases separated the two germline ends. The length of the CDR3 is 13 residues. The CDR3 nucleotides are TGTGCCAGCAGCTTGCACCAGACCGGGGCGAAGTTCTTC. It yields the protein CASSLHQTGAKFF.

This clonotype turned up a few times. This chain links TRBV5-1 with TRBJ2-1; TRBD2 matches at 13 bases. From germline, CDR1 is SGHRS and CDR2 YFSETQ. This CDR3 contains 16 residues. Trimming cost V 5 bases and J 6 bases; bases outside gene matches: 8. CDR3 residues: CASRQGLAGSGNEQFF. Here the CDR3 DNA reads TGCGCCAGCAGGCAGGGACTAGCGGGATCTGGCAATGAGCAGTTCTTC.

The chain recombines TRBV28 with TRBJ1-2, with 11 bases matching TRBD1. The junction had 7 bases not matched to a gene; V was cut back by 6 bases and J by 4 bases. Germline CDR1 is MDHEN and CDR2 is SYDVKM. This CDR3 is built from 15 residues. CDR3 residues: CASRWTGGMSYGYTF. CDR3 DNA sequence: TGTGCCAGCAGATGGACAGGGGGCATGAGCTATGGCTACACCTTC.

This clonotype was counted ten times or more. CDR3 bases: TGCGCCAGCACCCCCGGGGGGGGGGTCGGCGGCTACACCTTC. Translating gives CASTPGGGVGGYTF. The chain recombines TRBV5-1 with TRBJ1-2; possible D gene TRBD1, 5 bases. Germline CDR1 SGHRS, CDR2 YFSETQ. This CDR3 has 14 residues. Trimming took off 6 bases at V and 8 bases at J, with 20 bases between the two ends.

This clonotype is labeled medium-sized. The rearrangement uses TRBV7-2 and TRBJ1-5, with 7 bases fitting TRBD1. CDR1 and CDR2 (germline): SGHTA, FQGNSA. The junction had 9 bases not matched to a gene; V was cut back by 1 base and J by 3 bases. This CDR3 is 17 amino acids long. The CDR3 DNA sequence: TGTGCCAGCAGCTTAGGTAGAAGGGACAGAGACAATCAGCCCCAGCATTTT. Amino acids: CASSLGRRDRDNQPQHF.

Concerning this clonotype: No conserved phenylalanine or tryptophan ends this CDR3, so it is likely a read error. The chain recombines TRBV28 with TRBJ2-1, with no clear D. The CDR3 spans 14 residues. Per the germline V gene, CDR1 is MDHEN and CDR2 is SYDVKM. Trimming took off 5 bases at V and 4 bases at J, with 12 bases between the two ends. The CDR3: CASSGFPSYNEQFS. The CDR3, as DNA: TGTGCCAGCAGTGGGTTTCCGAGTTACAATGAGCAGTTCTCC.

This clonotype turned up a few times. This chain uses TRBV28 with TRBJ2-3; possibly TRBD2 for D (6 bases). The CDR3 runs 14 residues. With 6 bases removed from V and 8 bases from J, the gap between germline ends came to 18 bases. Germline V lookup: CDR1 MDHEN, CDR2 SYDVKM. CDR3 nucleotide sequence: TGTGCCAGCAGCCCCGGGGGTCGGTGGAGTACGCAGTATTTT. Residues: CASSPGGRWSTQYF. Full variable domain (missing parts from reference TRBV28 and TRBJ2-3): DVKVTQSSRYLVKRTGEKVFLECVQDMDHENMFWYRQDPGLGLRLIYFSYDVKMKEKGDIPEGYSVSREKKERFSLILESASTNQTSMYLCASSPGGRWSTQYFGPGTRLTVL.

This clonotype is medium-sized in the sample. This sequence joins TRBV7-2 and TRBJ1-1, with 8 bases matching TRBD1. The V gene end was trimmed by 3 bases and the J gene end by 1 base; junction bases not matched to a gene: 7. Germline loops: CDR1 SGHTA, CDR2 FQGNSA. The CDR3 runs to 16 residues. The CDR3 DNA follows: TGTGCCAGCAGCTTGATACAGGGGGGTTCGAACACTGAAGCTTTCTTT. It translates to CASSLIQGGSNTEAFF.

This clonotype was seen a handful of times. The rearrangement joins TRBV28 to TRBJ2-1, with 8 nucleotides matching TRBD1. Per the germline V gene, CDR1 is MDHEN and CDR2 is SYDVKM. This CDR3 has 14 amino acids. Trimming took 10 bases from V and 3 from J; bases not matched to a gene: 8. The DNA of the CDR3 is TGTGCCATCGGAAACAGGGGGGTCTACAATGAGCAGTTCTTC. It translates to CAIGNRGVYNEQFF.

This chain uses TRBV5-1 with TRBJ1-2; D is uncertain. Germline CDR1 is SGHRS and CDR2 is YFSETQ. Trimming removed 5 bases from V and 6 bases from J, with 14 bases in between. This CDR3 is built from 13 residues. CDR3 in DNA: TGCGCCAGCAGAAGACTTATGACCCATGGCTACACCTTC. It specifies CASRRLMTHGYTF.

This clonotype was seen a few times. This sequence joins TRBV6-5 and TRBJ2-3; maybe TRBD2 (6 bases). CDR1 is MNHEY and CDR2 is SVGAGI in the germline V gene. Trimming took 0 bases from V and 6 from J, leaving 16 bases between them. CDR3 length equals 16 residues. CDR3 sequence: CASSYSSGLREDTQYF. The CDR3 nucleotides read TGTGCCAGCAGTTACTCGTCCGGGCTTCGGGAGGATACGCAGTATTTT.

This clonotype has only a few counts. In DNA form, the CDR3 reads TGTGCCACCAGTGATGCCGGACAGGGGGAAGATACGCAGTATTTT. It yields the protein CATSDAGQGEDTQYF. The V gene is TRBV24-1, the J gene TRBJ2-3, with 10 bases matching TRBD1. The CDR3 is 15 residues long. The ends lost 3 bases at V and 5 bases at J; junction bases unmatched: 4. CDR1 and CDR2 from the germline V gene are KGHDR and SFDVKD.

The rearrangement uses TRBV2 and TRBJ2-1, with 10 bases matching TRBD2. The CDR3 spans 15 residues. Losses at the gene ends were 8 bases for V and 7 bases for J; bases not matched to a gene: 11. From germline, CDR1 is SNHLY and CDR2 FYNNEI. The CDR3 loop is CASQTLAGAWNEQFF. The CDR3 coding sequence is TGTGCCAGCCAAACCCTAGCGGGAGCTTGGAATGAGCAGTTCTTC.

Only a few counts were recorded for this clonotype. The V gene is TRBV20-1, the J gene TRBJ2-7, with a weak D call TRBD1 (6 bases). V was clipped by 1 base and J by 3 bases, with 16 bases between them. The V gene's germline CDR1 is DFQATT and CDR2 SNEGSKA (reference sequence). This CDR3 contains 15 residues. Written as DNA, the CDR3 is TGCAGTGCTAGAGTTCCCGGGACAAGCAACTACGAGCAGTACTTC. Residues: CSARVPGTSNYEQYF.

This clonotype was seen a handful of times. V is TRBV6-1 and J is TRBJ2-4, with D perhaps TRBD2 (6 bases). The CDR3 is 12 residues long. V was trimmed by 2 bases and J by 8 bases, leaving 7 bases between them. The germline gives CDR1 MNHNS, CDR2 SASEGT. CDR3 loop: CASSEWGDIQYF. The CDR3 bases are TGTGCCAGCAGTGAATGGGGGGACATTCAGTACTTC.

The sample holds a few counts of this clonotype. The chain has TRBV7-7 and TRBJ2-3; 9 bases map to TRBD1. The CDR3 is made up of 12 amino acids. The germline V gene has CDR1 SSHAT and CDR2 FNYEAQ (reference sequence). The ends lost 5 bases at V and 14 bases at J; junction bases unmatched: 8. CDR3 loop: CASSPGGTGLYF. In nucleotides, the CDR3 is TGTGCCAGCAGCCCCGGTGGGACAGGGCTGTATTTT.

This clonotype was observed at least ten times. The chain links TRBV29-1 to TRBJ2-5; D may match TRBD1 or TRBD2 (7 bases each). The CDR3 is 15 amino acids. In germline, CDR1 is SQVTM, CDR2 ANQGSEA. The V and J ends lost 7 bases and 0 bases respectively, with 18 bases between them. The CDR3 region has the DNA TGCAGCGCACCAGGGGGTAGCGGGTACCAAGAGACCCAGTACTTC. Translating it yields CSAPGGSGYQETQYF.

This clonotype has more than one count but fewer than ten. This chain joins TRBV6-1 and TRBJ1-5, with 9 nucleotides matching TRBD1. Germline-derived CDR1 and CDR2 are MNHNS and SASEGT. Losses at the gene ends were 3 bases for V and 3 bases for J; bases not matched to a gene: 12. The CDR3 length is 18 residues. The CDR3 sequence: CASSDNLGTGFNNQPQHF. CDR3 in DNA: TGTGCCAGCAGTGACAATTTAGGGACAGGGTTTAACAATCAGCCCCAGCATTTT.

This clonotype was found many times. The chain combines TRBV12-3 or TRBV12-4 with TRBJ2-2, with 9 bases identical to TRBD1. The CDR3 totals 14 residues. Trimming cost V 3 bases and J 5 bases; bases outside gene matches: 1. The CDR3 protein is CASSLGTGTGELFF. The CDR3 nucleotides read TGTGCCAGCAGTTTGGGGACAGGGACCGGGGAGCTGTTTTTT.

Sample share makes this clonotype medium-sized (0.01 to 0.1%). The chain carries TRBV5-1 and TRBJ2-7; 10 positions agree with TRBD2. After removal of 4 bases from V and 2 bases from J, the junction contained 6 bases not matched to a gene. The CDR3 spans 15 residues. The germline CDR1 and CDR2 sequences are SGHRS and YFSETQ. The chain's CDR3 is CASSPSGSLAYEQYF. The CDR3 bases are TGCGCCAGCAGCCCTAGCGGGAGTCTCGCCTACGAGCAGTACTTC.

This clonotype was recorded many times. The chain couples TRBV5-4 to TRBJ2-7, with D possibly being TRBD1 (5 bases). Germline CDR1 is SGHNT and CDR2 is YYREEE (reference sequence). The CDR3 spans 13 residues. V lost 0 bases and J lost 1, with 5 bases in between. The DNA of the CDR3 is TGTGCCAGCAGCTTGGACAGGTCCTACGAGCAGTACTTC. Translated: CASSLDRSYEQYF.

This clonotype has more than one count but fewer than ten. The chain employs TRBV7-9 and TRBJ1-2, with D tentatively TRBD1 (5 bases). V lost 3 bases and J 6 bases, leaving 20 bases between the germline ends. This CDR3 is built from 16 residues. Germline assignment: CDR1 SEHNR and CDR2 FQNEAQ (reference sequence). The CDR3 loop is CASSFVGREPRDGYTF. CDR3 nucleotide sequence: TGTGCCAGCAGCTTTGTGGGACGGGAGCCTCGGGATGGCTACACCTTC. The whole variable domain, filled in from reference TRBV7-9 and TRBJ1-2, reads DTGVSQNPRHKITKRGQNVTFRCDPISEHNRLYWYRQTLGQGPEFLTYFQNEAQLEKSRLLSDRFSAERPKGSFSTLEIQRTEQGDSAMYLCASSFVGREPRDGYTFGSGTRLTVV.